Below, 20 T cell receptor beta chains from the same sample are listed, as sequenced in a study of tumor-infiltrating lymphocytes in primary liver carcinoma. Both RNA and DNA were isolated together from around 20-30 mg of bulk tissue that had not been sorted. A primer matching the constant region was used to make TCR beta cDNA from 500 ng of total RNA. Each TCR beta library was derived from three nested multiplex PCR rounds that employed slightly modified ARM-PCR. It was with TRBV1-TRBV30 forward primers and a C-beta reverse primer that the first two PCR rounds were run, at 10 to 11 cycles each. TCRdb re-derived calls from the multiplex PCR reads in MiXCR, one entry per CDR3 protein. The sample yields about 74,000 distinct CDR3 sequences, over 60% seen once. The sample was liver tumor tissue from sampling region 4. Subset specified: tumor region T4, right-lateral pole. These receptors were collected from a man aged 35 to 55 with primary liver carcinoma and hepatitis B virus infection.

V and J are TRBV30 and TRBJ2-5, with 7 bases matching TRBD1. The CDR3 has 13 amino acids. CDR1 and CDR2 from the germline V gene are GTSNPN and SVGIG (reference sequence). V was pared by 4 bases and J by 4 bases, with 6 bases of the junction left unmatched. The CDR3 region has the DNA TGTGCCTGGATGGTACAGGGGACAGAGACCCAGTACTTC. Its translation: CAWMVQGTETQYF.

For this clonotype: At one of its ends the junction is not consistent with the germline gene, which may arise from a read error. This rearrangement joins TRBV5-1 to TRBJ2-3; 10 nucleotides line up with TRBD2. CDR1 is SGHRS and CDR2 is YFSETQ in the germline V gene. The CDR3 extends over 16 amino acids. CDR3 nucleotide sequence: TGCGCCAGCAGCTCAAGCGGGAGGGCGAGCACAGGTACGCAGTATTTT. Translation: CASSSSGRASTGTQYF.

The chain joins TRBV11-3 to TRBJ2-2, with D unresolved. CDR1 is SGHNT and CDR2 is YENEEA in the germline V gene. This CDR3 comprises 14 residues. V was trimmed by 9 bases and J by 7 bases, leaving 18 bases between them. This CDR3 is CASNLNMIGGELFF. The CDR3 DNA reads as TGTGCCAGTAATTTAAATATGATCGGCGGGGAGCTGTTTTTT.

This clonotype has just one count. A much larger clone lies a single base off, so this may be a read error. The chain combines TRBV7-9 with TRBJ2-1, with D unclear. Germline V CDR1 and CDR2: SEHNR, FQNEAQ (reference sequence). This CDR3 is built from 11 residues. CDR3 in amino acids: CAGSSYNEQFF. The CDR3 nucleotides are TGTGCCGGCAGCTCATACAATGAGCAGTTCTTC.

This rearrangement joins TRBV11-2 to TRBJ2-1; 7 bases align to TRBD2. The CDR3 runs to 16 residues. Germline assignment: CDR1 SGHAT and CDR2 FQNNGV. CDR3 loop: CISSFRLAGDFNEQFF. The CDR3 nucleotides are TGTATCAGCAGCTTTCGACTAGCAGGAGATTTCAATGAGCAGTTCTTC.

Concerning this clonotype itself: The junction differs from germline at one of its ends, possibly a read error. V usage is TRBV12-3 or TRBV12-4 and J usage is TRBJ2-5; D ambiguous. This CDR3 region has 14 residues. CDR3 nucleotides: TGTGCCAGCAGTTTAGTTCATATCCAAGAGGCCCAGTACTTC. Its protein product is CASSLVHIQEAQYF.

As regards this clonotype: This may be a read error: a much more frequent sequence differs by one nucleotide. The J gene is TRBJ2-1, the V gene TRBV6-4; D is undetermined. CDR3 length: 15 residues. The germline CDR1 and CDR2 sequences are MRHNA and SNTAGT. CDR3 sequence (DNA): TGTGCCTGCAGTGACGCGGCTAACTCCTACAATGAGCAGTTCTTC. Translation: CACSDAANSYNEQFF.

A remark on this clonotype: Germline and junction disagree at one end, which may indicate a read error. The chain recombines TRBV11-2 with TRBJ2-5; tentatively, D is TRBD2 (6 bases). CDR1 is SGHAT and CDR2 is FQNNGV in the germline V gene. The CDR3 is 16 residues long. CDR3 DNA: TGTACCAGCAGATTCCGGGACTCGGCCCACCAAGAGATCCAGTGCTTC. Amino acids: CTSRFRDSAHQEIQCF.

A word on this clonotype: At one boundary the junction diverges from the germline segment, which might be a read error. V is TRBV11-2 and J is TRBJ2-7; the D gene is possibly TRBD1 (6 bases). Germline V gene data show CDR1 as SGHAT and CDR2 as FQNNGV. The CDR3 runs to 13 residues. The CDR3 sequence: CANSSKQGLVKYF. Here the CDR3 DNA reads TGTGCCAACAGCTCAAAACAGGGTTTGGTGAAGTACTTC.

On this clonotype itself: This may stem from a read error, because a much larger clone lies one nucleotide away. DNA for the CDR3: TGTGCCACCAGTCCCGGACAGAACACTGAAGCTTTCTTT. Protein sequence: CATSPGQNTEAFF. The chain carries TRBV28 and TRBJ1-1; TRBD1 is a possible D gene (5 bases). This CDR3 is 13 amino acids long. Germline CDR1 reads MDHEN; CDR2 reads SYDVKM.

The sample holds many counts of this clonotype. The CDR3: CASSYSTDRVYNEQFF. The CDR3 DNA sequence: TGTGCCAGCAGTTACTCGACGGACAGGGTATACAATGAGCAGTTCTTC. The chain is built from TRBV6-5 and TRBJ2-1; TRBD1 matches at 8 bases. CDR1 and CDR2 (germline): MNHEY, SVGAGI. CDR3 size: 16 residues. V was pared by 0 bases and J by 4 bases, with 5 bases of the junction left unmatched.

This clonotype has just one count. A junction end diverges from the germline sequence, so it may reflect a read error. The J gene is TRBJ2-7, the V gene TRBV6-6; 10 bases match TRBD2. The V gene's germline CDR1 is MNHNY and CDR2 SVGAGI (reference sequence). The CDR3 is made up of 15 amino acids. The CDR3 DNA reads as TGTTCCAGCAGTTACGGGGCTAGCGGGGGATACAAGCAGTACTTC. This encodes CSSSYGASGGYKQYF.

A remark on this clonotype: It is likely a read error, because the conserved phenylalanine at the end of the CDR3 is missing. Because the CDR3's place on the DNA is in doubt, the DNA is left out and the CDR3 is given as listed by TCRdb. The chain has TRBV11-2 and TRBJ2-1; TRBD2 reflects the table's D call only, with no check against the DNA. In germline, CDR1 is SGHAT, CDR2 FQNNGV. Inclusive of both ends, the CDR3 amounts to 15 amino acids. The chain's CDR3 is CASVLGDLRGHEQFL.

Remarks on this clonotype: The junction shows a germline mismatch at one end, possibly a read error. V is TRBV6-1 and J is TRBJ2-1; TRBD1 agrees at 9 bases. From germline, CDR1 is MNHNS and CDR2 SASEGT. This CDR3 has 16 residues. This CDR3 is CASSVPRQGVYNVQSF. CDR3 nucleotide sequence: TGTGCCAGCAGTGTCCCGAGACAGGGGGTGTACAATGTGCAGTCCTTC.

As regards this clonotype: Mismatch with germline at one junction end may stem from a read error. The gene calls are TRBV12-3 or TRBV12-4 and TRBJ1-2; a weak D match, TRBD1 (6 bases). The length of the CDR3 is 13 residues. CDR3 amino acids: CANSRQVNYGYTF. CDR3 coding DNA: TGTGCCAACAGTAGACAGGTTAACTATGGCTACACCTTC.

The chain recombines TRBV19 with TRBJ2-7, with 7 positions matching TRBD1. CDR1 is LNHDA, CDR2 SQIVND, per germline (reference sequence). The V and J ends lost 3 bases and 6 bases, in that order; junction bases with no gene match: 5. This CDR3 comprises 13 residues. CDR3 loop: CASSMQGVGEQYF. The DNA of the CDR3 is TGTGCCAGTAGTATGCAGGGGGTAGGCGAGCAGTACTTC.

Points on this clonotype: A much larger clonotype is one base distant, so this may be a read error. This rearrangement joins TRBV5-5 to TRBJ2-2; D perhaps matches TRBD1 (6 bases). The CDR3 runs to 15 residues. Germline-derived CDR1 and CDR2 are SGHKS and YYEKEE (reference sequence). As DNA, the CDR3 is TGTGCCGGCAGCTTGTCAGGGGAACACACCGGGGAGCTGTTTTTT. Translation: CAGSLSGEHTGELFF.

Points on this clonotype: An end of the junction does not agree with germline; a read error may underlie this. The V call is TRBV12-5, the J call TRBJ2-3; D possibly corresponds to TRBD2 (5 bases). This CDR3 region has 14 residues. The germline gives CDR1 LGHNT, CDR2 FRNRAP. This chain's CDR3 is CANRKGRNTNTQYF. In DNA, the CDR3 is TGTGCTAATAGAAAAGGGAGAAACACAAATACGCAGTATTTT.

The chain combines TRBV4-2 with TRBJ2-1; D possibly uses TRBD1 or TRBD2 (5 bases each). This CDR3 is built from 16 residues. The germline V and J ends were trimmed by 1 base and 13 bases, with 23 bases remaining between them. Germline CDR1 LGHNA, CDR2 YNFKEQ. The CDR3 spells CASSQVGPGPYNVQFF. CDR3 coding DNA: TGTGCCAGCAGCCAAGTGGGCCCGGGGCCCTACAATGTACAGTTCTTC.

This clonotype was counted at least ten times. V usage is TRBV12-3 or TRBV12-4 and J usage is TRBJ2-5; weak D call: TRBD2 (5 bases). The CDR3 extends over 14 amino acids. V lost 1 base, J lost 3 bases, and 9 bases lay in between. Written as DNA, the CDR3 is TGTGCCAGCAGTTTAGATCGAGCGGAAGAGACCCAGTACTTC. This encodes CASSLDRAEETQYF.